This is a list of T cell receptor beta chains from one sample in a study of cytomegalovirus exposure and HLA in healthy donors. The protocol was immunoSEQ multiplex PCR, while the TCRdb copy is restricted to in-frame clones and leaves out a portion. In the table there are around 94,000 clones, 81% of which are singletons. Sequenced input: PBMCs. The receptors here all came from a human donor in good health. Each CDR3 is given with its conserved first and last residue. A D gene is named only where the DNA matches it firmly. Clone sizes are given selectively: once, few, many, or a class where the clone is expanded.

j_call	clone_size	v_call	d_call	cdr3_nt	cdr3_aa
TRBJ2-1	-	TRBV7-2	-	TGTGCCAGCAGCTTTCTCAAACTTGGCGGGAATGAGCAGTTCTTC	CASSFLKLGGNEQFF
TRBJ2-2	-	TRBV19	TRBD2	TGTGCCAGTAGTATCCCGAGGGTGGCTAGCGGGCCCTCTTGGGTAAGGGAGCTGTTTTTT	CASSIPRVASGPSWVRELFF
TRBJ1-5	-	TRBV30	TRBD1	TGTGCCTGGAGCCCGGACAGGTCGCGGCCCCAGCATTTT	CAWSPDRSRPQHF
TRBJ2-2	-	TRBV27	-	TGTGCCAGCCGCGGGTACCTGGGGGAGCTGTTTTTT	CASRGYLGELFF
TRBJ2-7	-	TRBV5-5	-	TGTGCCAGCAGCTCCGGGGTCATCGGGTACGAGCAGTACTTC	CASSSGVIGYEQYF
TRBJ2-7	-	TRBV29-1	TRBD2	TGCAGCGTCGAGAGGACTAGCGGGAGGGCCAACGAGCAGTACTTC	CSVERTSGRANEQYF
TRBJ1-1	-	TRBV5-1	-	TGCGCCAGCAGTCAACCGGGACAGAACACTGAAGCTTTCTTT	CASSQPGQNTEAFF
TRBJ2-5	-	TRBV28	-	TGTGCCAGCAGTTTTGGGGCCACGCCATCCCAAGAGACCCAGTACTTC	CASSFGATPSQETQYF
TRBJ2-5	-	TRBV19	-	TGTGCCAGTAGTCCCGGAGAGACCCAGTACTTC	CASSPGETQYF
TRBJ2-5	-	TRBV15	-	TGTGCCACCAGCAGACAAATCCCTAGGGAGAACCCCCAAGAGACCCAGTACTTC	CATSRQIPRENPQETQYF
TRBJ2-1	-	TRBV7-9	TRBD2	TGTGCCAGCAGCTTAAGGCGGGAGTCATCGTCGGGTGAGCAGTTCTTC	CASSLRRESSSGEQFF
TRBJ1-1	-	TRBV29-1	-	TGCAGCGTGCGTGGACAGTTCACTGAAGCTTTCTTT	CSVRGQFTEAFF
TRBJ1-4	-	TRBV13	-	TGTGCCAGCAGCTTCATCGGGGGTGAAAAACTGTTTTTT	CASSFIGGEKLFF
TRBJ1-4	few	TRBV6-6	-	TGTGCCAGCAGACAGGCTAATGAAAAACTGTTTTTT	CASRQANEKLFF
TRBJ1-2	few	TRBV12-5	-	TGTGCTAGTGCTCCTAGAGGGGGGGGGAAGGACTATGGCTACACCTTC	CASAPRGGGKDYGYTF
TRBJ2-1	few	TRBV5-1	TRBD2	TGCGCCAGCGGGACTAGCCGATTATACAATGAGCAGTTCTTC	CASGTSRLYNEQFF
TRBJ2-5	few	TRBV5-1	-	TGCGCCAGCAGCTTGCCGGAAGAGACCCAGTACTTC	CASSLPEETQYF
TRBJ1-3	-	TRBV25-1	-	TGTGCCAGCAGTGAATTCGCCGGGTCTGGAAACACCATATATTTT	CASSEFAGSGNTIYF
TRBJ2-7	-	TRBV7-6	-	TGTGCCAGCAGCCCCCAGGGAGGGCAGTACTTC	CASSPQGGQYF
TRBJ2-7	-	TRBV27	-	TGTGCCAGCAGTTTGGGGCAGAGAGCATCCTACGAGCAGTACTTC	CASSLGQRASYEQYF
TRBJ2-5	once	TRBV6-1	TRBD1	TGTGCCACCAACCGGGACGCAGGGGGGACCCAGTACTTC	CATNRDAGGTQYF
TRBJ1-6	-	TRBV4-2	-	TGTGCCAGCAGCCAAGGGGGCAGGGGTGATTCACCCCTCCACTTT	CASSQGGRGDSPLHF
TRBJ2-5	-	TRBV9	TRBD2	TGTGCCAGCAGCGTAGACCCGACTAGCGGGGCAACGGCCCAGTACTTC	CASSVDPTSGATAQYF
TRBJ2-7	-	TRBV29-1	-	TGCAGCGTTGAAACGCGACGGGACTCCTACGAGCAGTACTTC	CSVETRRDSYEQYF
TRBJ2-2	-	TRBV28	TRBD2	TGTGCCAGCAGTTTATTTCTAGCGGGAGGGTACGGGGAGCTGTTTTTT	CASSLFLAGGYGELFF
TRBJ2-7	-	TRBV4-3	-	TGCGCCAGCAGCCAAGATATCACTGGGGACTACGAGCAGTACTTC	CASSQDITGDYEQYF
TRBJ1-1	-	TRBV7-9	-	TGTGCCAGCAGCTTAATGGGGGGAGGGAACACTGAAGCTTTCTTT	CASSLMGGGNTEAFF
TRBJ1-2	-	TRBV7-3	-	TGTGCCAGCAGCTTAGTGCGAGACTACACCTTC	CASSLVRDYTF
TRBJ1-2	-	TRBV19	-	TGTGCCAGTAGATACGCCCCAAAAGGGGCAGACCTAGGGGGCTACACCTTC	CASRYAPKGADLGGYTF
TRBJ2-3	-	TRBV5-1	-	TGCGCCAGCAGCTCCGGGGCAGATACGCAGTATTTT	CASSSGADTQYF
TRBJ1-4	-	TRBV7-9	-	TGTGCCAGCAGCAACAGTGAAAAACTGTTTTTT	CASSNSEKLFF
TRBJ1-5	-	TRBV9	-	TGTGCCAGCGGCGCGAGTGGGGGGAGTCAGCCCCAGCATTTT	CASGASGGSQPQHF
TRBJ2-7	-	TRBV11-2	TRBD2	TGTGCCAGCAGTGGGACTAGCGGAGCCTACGAGCAGTACTTC	CASSGTSGAYEQYF
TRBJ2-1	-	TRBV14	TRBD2	TGTGCCAGCAGCCCCGGGGCCCTTAGCGGGTCTGAGCAGTTCTTC	CASSPGALSGSEQFF
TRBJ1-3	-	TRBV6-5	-	TGTGCCAGCACCCACGGGGGATCTGGAAACACCATATATTTT	CASTHGGSGNTIYF
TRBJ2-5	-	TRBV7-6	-	TGTGCCAGCAGCTTTTATAGTGGAGAGACCCAGTACTTC	CASSFYSGETQYF